Below, 21 T cell receptor beta chains from the same sample are listed, as sequenced in a study of regulatory T cells in long-lasting Graves disease. Sample time point: newly diagnosed GD, antithyroid drugs for less than 3 months. The TCR library was made from RNA extracted from PBMCs. CDR3-region Arm-PCR and iRepertoire HTBI primers produced the TCR beta libraries. MiXCR, applied by TCRdb to the multiplex PCR reads, yields one record per CDR3 protein. The sample consists of over 200,000 distinct CDR3 sequences, around 17% of them appearing once. Sequences were derived from peripheral blood mononuclear cells (PBMCs), sampled at new diagnosis, from a patient treated with antithyroid drugs. The receptors were sampled from a female donor with Graves disease.

This clonotype came up many times. The chain has TRBV20-1 and TRBJ2-7, with D tentatively TRBD1 (6 bases). The CDR3 runs 16 residues. The germline gives CDR1 DFQATT, CDR2 SNEGSKA (reference sequence). V lost 6 bases, J lost 0 bases, and 21 bases lay in between. The DNA for the CDR3 is TGCAGTGCCCATCAAGGCCTAAGGGGGAGCTCCTACGAGCAGTACTTC. This encodes CSAHQGLRGSSYEQYF.

This clonotype occurred many times. This chain links TRBV7-2 with TRBJ2-5; 8 bases match TRBD1. The J segment lost 7 bases and the V segment lost 4 bases, leaving 11 bases of the junction unmatched. CDR1 is SGHTA, CDR2 FQGNSA, per germline. This CDR3 comprises 15 residues. CDR3 sequence reads: CASSSGQELRGTQYF. CDR3 nucleotides: TGTGCCAGCAGCTCGGGACAGGAACTGAGAGGGACCCAGTACTTC.

Only a few counts were recorded for this clonotype. The rearrangement links TRBV3-1 to TRBJ1-4, with D possibly matching TRBD1 (6 bases). This CDR3 contains 15 residues. Trimming removed 5 bases from V and 5 bases from J, with 15 bases in between. CDR1 is LGHDT, CDR2 YNNKEL, per germline (reference sequence). DNA for the CDR3: TGTGCCAGCAGCGGACGGACAGTTCAAAATGAAAAACTGTTTTTT. This codes for CASSGRTVQNEKLFF.

This clonotype was detected many times. The chain joins TRBV28 to TRBJ1-4; unclear D gene. This CDR3 comprises 15 residues. Trimming stripped 0 bases from V and 0 bases from J, with 5 bases between. Per the germline V gene, CDR1 is MDHEN and CDR2 is SYDVKM. CDR3 DNA sequence: TGTGCCAGCAGTTTATGGGGATCAACTAATGAAAAACTGTTTTTT. It translates to CASSLWGSTNEKLFF.

This clonotype was counted ten times or more. This chain joins TRBV11-2 and TRBJ2-5, with TRBD2 identical over 14 bases. The junction had 15 bases not matched to a gene; V was cut back by 5 bases and J by 4 bases. In germline, CDR1 is SGHAT, CDR2 FQNNGV. This CDR3 is built from 19 residues. CDR3 region: CASSPSDRLAGGPGETQYF. Written as DNA, the CDR3 is TGTGCCAGCAGCCCATCGGATAGACTAGCGGGAGGGCCAGGAGAGACCCAGTACTTC.

This clonotype was recorded at least ten times. The chain uses TRBV15 and TRBJ2-7; 7 bases fit TRBD1. V shed 2 bases, J shed 0 bases, and the junction held 4 bases outside the gene matches. CDR1 is LNHNV, CDR2 YYDKDF, per germline (reference sequence). CDR3 size: 15 residues. The CDR3 sequence: CATSRRGDSSYEQYF. In DNA, the CDR3 is TGTGCCACCAGCAGACGAGGGGACAGCTCCTACGAGCAGTACTTC.

This clonotype was observed at least ten times. The chain carries TRBV27 and TRBJ1-1, with 8 bases identical to TRBD1. CDR1 MNHEY and CDR2 SMNVEV come from the germline V gene (reference sequence). The CDR3 sequence is 17 residues long. Unmatched junction bases numbered 13, after V lost 2 bases and J lost 5 bases. In nucleotides, the CDR3 is TGTGCCAGCAGTTTAATGGGCCAGGGGGCTGGGAGGACTGAAGCTTTCTTT. It is translated as CASSLMGQGAGRTEAFF.

In this sample, this clonotype turned up many times. CDR3 loop: CASSLEGGGVYEQYF. CDR3 in DNA: TGTGCCAGCAGTTTAGAAGGGGGAGGGGTGTACGAGCAGTACTTC. The chain employs TRBV12-3 or TRBV12-4 and TRBJ2-7, with a tentative D call TRBD2 (7 bases). This CDR3 has 15 amino acids. V lost 1 base and J 4 bases, leaving 14 bases between the germline ends.

Ten or more counts support this clonotype. The V call is TRBV20-1, the J call TRBJ2-1; a weak D match, TRBD1 (6 bases). The CDR3 runs to 15 residues. V lost 6 bases and J 4 bases, leaving 19 bases between the germline ends. The germline V gene encodes CDR1 DFQATT and CDR2 SNEGSKA (reference sequence). The CDR3 nucleotides are TGCAGTGCCCGAGGACAGTTAGGGCTTTACAATGAGCAGTTCTTC. It specifies CSARGQLGLYNEQFF.

This clonotype has at least ten counts. This chain joins TRBV10-3 and TRBJ2-1; weak D call: TRBD2 (6 bases). The germline V and J ends were trimmed by 5 bases and 3 bases, with 8 bases remaining between them. This CDR3 spans 13 amino acids. Germline CDR1 ENHRY, CDR2 SYGVKD. The DNA of the CDR3 is TGTGCCATCAGTTCGGGGGACTACAATGAGCAGTTCTTC. Translation gives CAISSGDYNEQFF.

This clonotype was found many times. The CDR3 here is CASSSPWEGDEKLFF. As DNA, the CDR3 is TGTGCCAGCAGCTCCCCCTGGGAGGGGGATGAAAAACTGTTTTTT. The rearrangement joins TRBV7-9 to TRBJ1-4, with D possibly matching TRBD1 (6 bases). The germline V and J ends were trimmed by 4 bases and 6 bases, with 15 bases remaining between them. The CDR3 length is 15 residues. The germline gives CDR1 SEHNR, CDR2 FQNEAQ (reference sequence).

The chain recombines TRBV12-3 or TRBV12-4 with TRBJ2-3, with D unclear. The V gene lost 5 bases and the J gene lost 4 bases, with 13 bases spanning the gap. CDR3 length: 14 residues. This CDR3 reads CASSEALGPDTQYF. The CDR3 nucleotides are TGTGCCAGCAGTGAAGCGCTTGGTCCAGATACGCAGTATTTT.

This clonotype showed up many times. This chain joins TRBV20-1 and TRBJ1-4, with 9 bases lining up with TRBD1. The V and J ends lost 6 bases and 2 bases, in that order; junction bases with no gene match: 4. The CDR3 runs to 14 residues. Per the germline V gene, CDR1 is DFQATT and CDR2 is SNEGSKA (reference sequence). DNA of the CDR3: TGCAGTGCCCTCACAGGGGGCACTAATGAAAAACTGTTTTTT. Residues: CSALTGGTNEKLFF.

The genes are TRBV11-2 and TRBJ2-3; TRBD1 aligns across 7 bases. There are 15 residues in the CDR3. Germline CDR1 SGHAT, CDR2 FQNNGV. The V and J ends lost 7 bases and 3 bases, in that order; junction bases with no gene match: 10. In nucleotides, the CDR3 is TGTGCCAGCACTTATGGACAGGTACCTACAGATACGCAGTATTTT. It encodes CASTYGQVPTDTQYF.

This clonotype was counted ten times or more. The chain uses TRBV7-2 and TRBJ2-3; D remains unclear. Trimming pared 1 base from V and 3 bases from J, leaving 8 bases between. The CDR3 length is 14 residues. Germline loops: CDR1 SGHTA, CDR2 FQGNSA. The CDR3 nucleotides are TGTGCCAGCAGCTTAGACTCGAATACAGATACGCAGTATTTT. Its translation is CASSLDSNTDTQYF. Drawing the rest from reference TRBV7-2 and TRBJ2-3, the complete variable domain is GAGVSQSPSNKVTEKGKDVELRCDPISGHTALYWYRQSLGQGLEFLIYFQGNSAPDKSGLPSDRFSAERTGGSVSTLTIQRTQQEDSAVYLCASSLDSNTDTQYFGPGTRLTVL.

Many counts were recorded for this clonotype. This chain links TRBV20-1 with TRBJ2-7; TRBD2 matches 13 bases. V was pared by 6 bases and J by 2 bases, with 10 bases of the junction left unmatched. The CDR3 consists of 16 residues. Germline values: CDR1 DFQATT, CDR2 SNEGSKA (reference sequence). CDR3 bases: TGCAGTGCCACCACCGGACTAGCGGGAGAGCCCTACGAGCAGTACTTC. Protein product: CSATTGLAGEPYEQYF.

The rearrangement links TRBV12-3 or TRBV12-4 to TRBJ2-3, with a weak D call TRBD2 (6 bases). The CDR3 spans 15 residues. The germline V and J ends were trimmed by 5 bases and 2 bases, with 14 bases remaining between them. This CDR3 reads CASSPRDFNTDTQYF. DNA of the CDR3: TGTGCCAGCAGTCCCCGGGACTTCAACACAGATACGCAGTATTTT.

Many counts were recorded for this clonotype. V gene TRBV14 combines with J gene TRBJ1-1; no reliable D call. Germline values: CDR1 SGHDN, CDR2 FVKESK. Trimming took 2 bases from V and 0 from J, leaving 4 bases between them. This CDR3 contains 13 residues. The CDR3 DNA follows: TGTGCCAGCAGCCAACTGATGAACACTGAAGCTTTCTTT. This translates into CASSQLMNTEAFF. Full variable domain (remainder filled in from reference TRBV14 and TRBJ1-1): EAGVTQFPSHSVIEKGQTVTLRCDPISGHDNLYWYRRVMGKEIKFLLHFVKESKQDESGMPNNRFLAERTGGTYSTLKVQPAELEDSGVYFCASSQLMNTEAFFGQGTRLTVV.

As to this clonotype: At one boundary the junction diverges from the germline segment, which might be a read error. This chain uses TRBV11-3 with TRBJ1-2; no definite D call. The CDR3 is 14 residues long. Looked up from germline, CDR1 is SGHNT and CDR2 is YENEEA. The DNA for the CDR3 is TGTGCCAGCAGCTCCCGCGCAGAACCTTTGGCTACCCTCTTC. Its protein is CASSSRAEPLATLF.

Many counts were recorded for this clonotype. V gene TRBV2 combines with J gene TRBJ1-2, with unresolved D. The CDR3 is 11 residues long. The V and J ends lost 5 bases and 8 bases respectively, with 9 bases between them. Germline CDR1 SNHLY, CDR2 FYNNEI. CDR3 loop: CASSTSKGYTF. The CDR3 DNA reads as TGTGCCAGCAGTACGTCTAAAGGCTACACCTTC.

As to this clonotype: A far larger clone is a single base away, which makes a read error likely. This chain joins TRBV7-2 and TRBJ2-7, with 16 positions matching TRBD2. There are 15 residues in the CDR3. Per germline, CDR1 SGHTA and CDR2 FQGNSA. V lost 5 bases and J lost 7; bases outside the gene matches: 5. The CDR3 spells CASSAGLAGGYEQYF. The CDR3 coding sequence is TGTGCCAGCAGCGCGGGACTAGCGGGAGGGTATGAGCAGTACTTC.